The 5 T cell receptor beta chains reported below all come from one sample, sequenced in a study of T cell responses to AZD1222 COVID-19 vaccine. Produced via immunoSEQ multiplex PCR; TCRdb's table is partial and in-frame only. The sample has 150,000 to 190,000 clones, 90% seen once; the top ten hold 1.5%. The source material was peripheral blood, sampled 28 days after the second AZD1222 dose. These receptors were obtained from an adult who received the AZD1222 COVID-19 vaccine.

The gene calls are TRBV28 and TRBJ1-2, with D perhaps matching TRBD1 (5 bases). Trimming left V 6 bases short and J 4 bases short, with 15 bases between. CDR1 is MDHEN and CDR2 is SYDVKM in the germline V gene. The CDR3 is 14 residues long. The CDR3 loop is CASRQGRGIYGYTF. In DNA form, the CDR3 reads TGTGCCAGCAGGCAGGGACGGGGGATCTATGGCTACACCTTC.

This rearrangement joins TRBV30 to TRBJ2-3; TRBD1 matches at 9 bases. V lost 4 bases and J lost 1; bases outside the gene matches: 6. Germline V CDR1 and CDR2: GTSNPN, SVGIG (reference sequence). The CDR3 covers 15 residues. The CDR3 bases are TGTGCCTGGAAGGGGACAGGGCAGGGCACAGATACGCAGTATTTT. It specifies CAWKGTGQGTDTQYF.

The V and J genes are TRBV10-2 and TRBJ2-7; 12 nucleotides align to TRBD1. Trimming took 6 bases from V and 4 from J; bases not matched to a gene: 10. CDR1 WSHSY and CDR2 SAAADI come from the germline V gene. The CDR3 extends over 16 amino acids. DNA of the CDR3: TGCGCCAGCAGCCATGGGACAGGGGGCTCTAGGTACGAGCAGTACTTC. This encodes CASSHGTGGSRYEQYF.

This chain links TRBV13 with TRBJ2-1; TRBD2 might be the D (6 bases). From germline, CDR1 is PRHDT and CDR2 FYEKMQ (reference sequence). The V end lost 5 bases, the J end lost 7 bases, and 15 bases lay between the germline ends. This CDR3 contains 14 residues. Here the CDR3 DNA reads TGTGCCAGCAGCCAAACGGGACTCTCTAATGAGCAGTTCTTC. It is translated as CASSQTGLSNEQFF.

The gene calls are TRBV7-6 and TRBJ1-1; 8 nucleotides align to TRBD1. CDR1 SGHVS and CDR2 FNYEAQ come from the germline V gene. Germline trimming cut 5 bases from V and 4 bases from J; bases unmatched to any gene: 9. The CDR3 totals 15 residues. CDR3 coding DNA: TGTGCCAGCAGCCCCCCCCAGGGGGCGGGCACTGAAGCTTTCTTT. This encodes CASSPPQGAGTEAFF.